A selection of T cell receptor beta chains follows, all from one sample in a study of blood T cell repertoires in COVID-19. TCRdb keeps only in-frame clones here, not all; method: immunoSEQ multiplex PCR. The table has nearly 65,000 clones, around 80% seen once; the top ten hold about 12%. The sample comprised peripheral blood. The source is a human donor in a cohort sampled during active COVID-19. The CDR3 runs from the conserved cysteine through the conserved F or W. Each record gives: clone size, V gene, D gene, J gene, CDR3 DNA, CDR3 protein. D genes are given only for firm matches. Rows may omit the clone size; those that give it use once, few, many or a size class.

>once|TRBV9|TRBD2|TRBJ2-2
TGTGCCAGCAGCGCGGGACTAGCGGGGGGGCCGGGGCCCGGGGAGCTGTTTTTT
CASSAGLAGGPGPGELFF
>NA|TRBV27|NA|TRBJ2-1
TGTGCCAGCGTGGGCCAGGACAGTAACAATGAGCAGTTCTTC
CASVGQDSNNEQFF
>NA|TRBV6-1|NA|TRBJ2-3
TGTGCCAGCAGTGGACAGGGGAGGGGGGACTTCACAGATACGCAGTATTTT
CASSGQGRGDFTDTQYF
>NA|TRBV24-1|NA|TRBJ2-5
TGTGCCACCAGGGGGGGGCGCGGGGAAGAGACCCAGTACTTC
CATRGGRGEETQYF
>NA|TRBV6-1|NA|TRBJ1-2
TGTGCCAGCAGTGAAATTCCCCCTGGCGGGTACTATGGCTACACCTTC
CASSEIPPGGYYGYTF
>NA|TRBV5-1|TRBD2|TRBJ2-1
TGCGCCAGCAGCTATTTTAGCGGGGGGAATGAGCAGTTCTTC
CASSYFSGGNEQFF
>NA|TRBV5-1|TRBD2|TRBJ2-7
TGCGCCAGCAGCCCCGGGACTAGCGGGAGGATAAACGAGCAGTACTTC
CASSPGTSGRINEQYF
>NA|TRBV12-3/TRBV12-4|NA|TRBJ1-3
TGTGCCAGCAGTTCGACTGAGTTAAACACCATATATTTT
CASSSTELNTIYF
>NA|TRBV7-9|TRBD1|TRBJ1-4
TGTGCCAGCAGCTTAGGTGCGGCAGGGGGAAAACTGTTTTTT
CASSLGAAGGKLFF
>NA|TRBV5-1|TRBD1|TRBJ1-3
TGCGCCAGCAGTACCGGGACAGGACACCTGAGCTCTGGAAACACCATATATTTT
CASSTGTGHLSSGNTIYF
>NA|TRBV11-2|NA|TRBJ1-1
TGTGCCAGCAGCCATCCAGGGAACGGCAACACTGAAGCTTTCTTT
CASSHPGNGNTEAFF
>once|TRBV24-1|NA|TRBJ1-5
TGTGCCACCAGTGAGGGCAACAATCAGCCCCAGCATTTT
CATSEGNNQPQHF
>NA|TRBV15|NA|TRBJ1-1
TGTGCCACCAGCAGAGATCCAGGGAACACTGAAGCTTTCTTT
CATSRDPGNTEAFF
>NA|TRBV21-1|NA|TRBJ2-7
TGTGCCAGCAGCAAGAGGGTGTCGGGGGAGCAGTACTTC
CASSKRVSGEQYF